This T cell receptor (beta chain) was captured by sequencing in a study of blood T cell repertoires in COVID-19. On the study more broadly: Collection of acute and convalescent COVID-19 samples took place in the United States, Italy and Spain.

Authors' processing steps: Amplification of reference gene primers provided the estimated nucleated cell counts. Clones were read by immunoSEQ multiplex PCR, and TCRdb kept only the in-frame ones, dropping some. V, J and clone size are taken as reported in that table, and D and trimming were inferred from the DNA itself. The table includes 150,000 to 200,000 clones, 84% detected once. Germline V CDR1 and CDR2: MDHEN, SYDVKM. The ends were cut back, 8 bases at V and 2 bases at J, with 8 bases in the middle. This CDR3 comprises 12 residues. Those enrolled, adults aged roughly 18 to 95 years, came from under 25 US areas. Cohorts were assigned according to the clinical history that participants reported.

Sequences were obtained from PBMCs or T cells enriched from blood (not recorded which). The TCR sequence derives from a woman aged 50 to 60 who had recovered from COVID-19. The chain combines TRBV28 with TRBJ2-3; D is unclear. The DNA for the CDR3 is TGTGCCAGCTGGGCCCCCACAGATACGCAGTATTTT. Its protein product is CASWAPTDTQYF.